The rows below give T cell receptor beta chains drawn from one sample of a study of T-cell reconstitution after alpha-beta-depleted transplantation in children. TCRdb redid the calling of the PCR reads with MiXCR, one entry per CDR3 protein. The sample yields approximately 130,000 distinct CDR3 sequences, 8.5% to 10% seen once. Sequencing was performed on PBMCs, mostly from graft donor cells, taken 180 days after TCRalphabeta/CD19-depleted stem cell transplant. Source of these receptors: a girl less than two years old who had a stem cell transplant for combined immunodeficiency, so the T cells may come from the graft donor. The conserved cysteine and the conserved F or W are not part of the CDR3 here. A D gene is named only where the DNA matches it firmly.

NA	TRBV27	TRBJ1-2	ASSPTRVTGPGYT
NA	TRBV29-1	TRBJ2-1	SVGVIAGYEQF
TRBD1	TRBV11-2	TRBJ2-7	ASSLLGQGHDEQY
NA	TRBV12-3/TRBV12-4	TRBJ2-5	ASSLGAPGPQETQY
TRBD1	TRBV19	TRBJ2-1	ASSPPPPGGEQF
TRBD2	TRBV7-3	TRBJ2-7	ASSLGSGGPNEQY
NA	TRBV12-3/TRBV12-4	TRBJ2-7	ASSFLATVGGEQY
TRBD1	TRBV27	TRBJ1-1	ASSSETGRNTEAF
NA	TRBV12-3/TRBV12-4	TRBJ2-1	ASSFPGLVQF
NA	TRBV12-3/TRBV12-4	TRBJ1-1	ASSFRARNTEAF
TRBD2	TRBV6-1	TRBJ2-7	ASSERPGGWYEQY
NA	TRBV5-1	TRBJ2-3	ASSLALTTAGTDTQY
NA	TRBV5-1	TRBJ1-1	ASSETPQNTEAF
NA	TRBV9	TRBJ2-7	ASSADGYEQY
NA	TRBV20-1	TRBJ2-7	SASRPLTREQY
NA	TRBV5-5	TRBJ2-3	ASSFGTDPSTDTQY
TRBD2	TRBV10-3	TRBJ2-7	AISLAGWYEQY
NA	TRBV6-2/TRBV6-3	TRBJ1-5	ASSYVSLIKPQH
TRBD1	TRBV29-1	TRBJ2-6	SVGDRRYSSGANVLT
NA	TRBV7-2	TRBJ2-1	ASSLAWNEQF
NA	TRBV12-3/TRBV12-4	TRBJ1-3	ASSFGGGNTIY
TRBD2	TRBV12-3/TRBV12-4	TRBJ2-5	ASSLATSGGEETQY
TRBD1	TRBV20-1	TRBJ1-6	SARAGQGYSPLH
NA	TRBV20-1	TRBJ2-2	SARDRWSTGELF
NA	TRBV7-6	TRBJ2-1	ASSSTDWSSYNEQF
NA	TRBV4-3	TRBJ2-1	ASSQELEGNEQF
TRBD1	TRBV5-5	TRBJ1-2	ASSLNPGQGNGYT
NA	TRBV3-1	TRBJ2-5	ASSPRPYSFIQETQY
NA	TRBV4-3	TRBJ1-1	ASSPPRTENTEAF
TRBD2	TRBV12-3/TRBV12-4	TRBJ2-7	ASSLAGGPAEQY
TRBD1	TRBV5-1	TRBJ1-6	ASSWRGQDGDSPLH
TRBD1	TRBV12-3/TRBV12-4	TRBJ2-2	ASSFGDRNTGELF
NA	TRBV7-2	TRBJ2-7	ASSLVSGNEQY
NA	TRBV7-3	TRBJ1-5	ASSQQANQPQH
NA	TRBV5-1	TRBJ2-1	ASSLDRILNNEQF
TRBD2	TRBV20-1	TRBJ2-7	SARILAGSYEQY
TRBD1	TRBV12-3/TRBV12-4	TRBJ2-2	ASTRTGRNTGELF
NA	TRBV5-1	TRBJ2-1	ASSPGTQGKYNEQF
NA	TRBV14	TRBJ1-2	ASSQVSLRQAGA
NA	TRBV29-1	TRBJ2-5	SVEVWLEETQY
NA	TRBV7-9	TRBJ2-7	ASSFHRVYSEQY
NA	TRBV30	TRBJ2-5	AFLLGQETQY
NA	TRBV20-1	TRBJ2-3	SARGGGLHTDTQY
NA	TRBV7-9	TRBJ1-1	ASSLTLGAEAF
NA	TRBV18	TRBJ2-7	ASSPQGSSLGYEQY
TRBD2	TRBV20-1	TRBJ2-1	SANIAGNYNEQF
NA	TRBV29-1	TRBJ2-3	SVDQVLTDAQY
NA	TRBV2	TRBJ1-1	TFSPGSYLLLNTEAF
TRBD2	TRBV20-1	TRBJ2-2	SATTSGRGSGELF
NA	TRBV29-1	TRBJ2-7	SVEDRKQGPYEQY
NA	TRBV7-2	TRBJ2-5	ASSPSPGWTQY
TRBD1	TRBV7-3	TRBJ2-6	ASSLTPGQLSGANVLT
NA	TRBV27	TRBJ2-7	ASRVSAGIGSYEQY
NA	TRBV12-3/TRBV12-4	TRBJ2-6	ASTNGFGANVLT
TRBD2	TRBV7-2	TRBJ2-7	ASSKGLVGLLEQY
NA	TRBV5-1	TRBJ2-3	ASSLPRTIHSTDTQY
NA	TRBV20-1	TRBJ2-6	SARGGQFSGANVLT
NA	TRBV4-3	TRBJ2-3	ASSQTRIYTDTQY
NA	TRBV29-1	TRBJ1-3	SVRDGGGNTIY
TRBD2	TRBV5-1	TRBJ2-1	ASSLRLAGGSEQF